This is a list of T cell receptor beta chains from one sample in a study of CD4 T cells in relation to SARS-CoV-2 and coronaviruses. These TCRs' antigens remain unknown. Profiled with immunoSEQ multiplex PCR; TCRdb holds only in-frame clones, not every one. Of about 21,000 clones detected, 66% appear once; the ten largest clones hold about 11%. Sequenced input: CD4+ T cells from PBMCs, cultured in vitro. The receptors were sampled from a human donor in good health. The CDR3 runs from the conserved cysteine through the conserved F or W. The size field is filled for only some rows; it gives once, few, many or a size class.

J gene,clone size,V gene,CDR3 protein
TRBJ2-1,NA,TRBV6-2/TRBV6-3,CASSYSGATSGGANEQFF
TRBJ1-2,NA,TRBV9,CASSQLGAGGYTF
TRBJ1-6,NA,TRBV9,CASSVEEGSPLHF
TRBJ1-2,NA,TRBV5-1,CASSPDGLSGYTF
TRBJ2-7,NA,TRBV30,CAWRRRLAGDYEQYF
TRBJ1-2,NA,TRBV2,CASSEFLGLNF
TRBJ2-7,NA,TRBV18,CASSPRPGQASYEQYF
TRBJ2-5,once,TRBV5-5,CASSLAVETQYF
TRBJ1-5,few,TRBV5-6,CASRLRDPKLPQHF
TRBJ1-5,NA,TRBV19,CASNPGQGAQPQHF
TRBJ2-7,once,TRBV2,CASSEGTSF
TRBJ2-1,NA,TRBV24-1,CATSAYRVPSGDTYNEQFF
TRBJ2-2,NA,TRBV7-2,CASRRDRGVTGELFF
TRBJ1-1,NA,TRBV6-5,CASTPDGQGRAFF
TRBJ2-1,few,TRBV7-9,CASSYGTSDNEQFF
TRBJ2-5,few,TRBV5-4,CASSAQVGVTQYF
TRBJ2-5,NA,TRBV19,CASSIRGLETQYF
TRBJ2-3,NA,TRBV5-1,CASRRLAGALFADTQYF
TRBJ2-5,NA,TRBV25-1,CASSDSGTGVETQYF
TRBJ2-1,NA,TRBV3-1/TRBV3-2,CASSQLRSRDIINEQFF
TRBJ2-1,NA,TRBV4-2,CASSQDLSVPYNEQFF
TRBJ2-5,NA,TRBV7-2,CASREGGVGETQYF
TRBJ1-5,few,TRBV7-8,CASSPRRGDQPQHF
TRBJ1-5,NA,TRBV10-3,CAISESVGGLNQPQHF
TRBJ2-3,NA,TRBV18,CASSPSIGGAGTQYF
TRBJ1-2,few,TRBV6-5,CASSPDRGGGYTF
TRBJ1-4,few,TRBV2,CASRGTGGTEKLFF
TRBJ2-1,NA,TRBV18,CASSPRDREIYNEQFF
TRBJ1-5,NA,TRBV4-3,CASSQDSRRGRSVSNQPQHF
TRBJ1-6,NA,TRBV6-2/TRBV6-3,CASSYSSSQEWGGPYNSPLHF